These 18 T cell receptor beta chains were all obtained from the same sample, sequenced in a study of OX40 agonist ivuxolimab in advanced cancers. Assay used: immunoSEQ multiplex PCR; TCRdb lists only in-frame clones, some missing. The data show about 50,000 clones, 88% seen once. The source material was CD4+ or CD8+ T cells sorted from blood, sampled in a trial of the OX40 agonist ivuxolimab. These receptors came from an adult with an advanced solid tumor such as melanoma, head and neck, liver or kidney cancer.

The chain uses TRBV5-1 and TRBJ1-1; 10 positions match TRBD1. The CDR3 loop spans 14 amino acids. V lost 4 bases, J lost 1 base, and 1 base stayed unmatched. Germline V gene sequence: CDR1 SGHRS, CDR2 YFSETQ. The CDR3 nucleotides are TGCGCCAGCAGCAGGACAGGGGGGAACACTGAAGCTTTCTTT. Encoded protein: CASSRTGGNTEAFF.

CDR3 in amino acids: CASSGSPGETQYF. The CDR3 DNA sequence: TGTGCCAGCAGCGGGTCCCCAGGTGAGACCCAGTACTTC. The gene calls are TRBV6-5 and TRBJ2-5; D is undetermined. Trimming stripped 6 bases from V and 5 bases from J, with 13 bases between. Per germline, CDR1 MNHEY and CDR2 SVGAGI. This CDR3 spans 13 amino acids.

The V and J genes are TRBV28 and TRBJ1-4, with 7 bases fitting TRBD1. J gave up 5 bases and V 6 bases, and 6 bases lay outside the gene matches. Per the germline V gene, CDR1 is MDHEN and CDR2 is SYDVKM. The length of the CDR3 is 14 residues. The CDR3 loop reads CASRRDSGNEKLFF. Written as DNA, the CDR3 is TGTGCCAGCAGACGGGACAGTGGAAATGAAAAACTGTTTTTT.

This rearrangement joins TRBV7-2 to TRBJ2-5; TRBD2 agrees at 9 bases. The V segment lost 1 base and the J segment 5 bases; nucleotides outside the gene matches: 11. The CDR3 is 17 residues long. Germline CDR1 SGHTA, CDR2 FQGNSA. CDR3 region: CASSLGKASGMGETQYF. DNA for the CDR3: TGTGCCAGCAGCTTAGGCAAGGCTAGCGGGATGGGGGAGACCCAGTACTTC. Variable domain in full (rest from reference TRBV7-2 and TRBJ2-5): GAGVSQSPSNKVTEKGKDVELRCDPISGHTALYWYRQSLGQGLEFLIYFQGNSAPDKSGLPSDRFSAERTGGSVSTLTIQRTQQEDSAVYLCASSLGKASGMGETQYFGPGTRLLVL.

The CDR3 bases are TGTGCCAGCAATAAACCGGGACAGGGAGTGGATGGCTACACCTTC. Amino acids: CASNKPGQGVDGYTF. The chain is built from TRBV6-5 and TRBJ1-2, with TRBD1 matching over 9 bases. The junction had 12 bases not matched to a gene; V was cut back by 7 bases and J by 6 bases. The V gene's germline CDR1 is MNHEY and CDR2 SVGAGI. This CDR3 has 15 residues.

This chain links TRBV10-2 with TRBJ2-3; 8 bases line up with TRBD2. With 10 bases clipped from V and 3 bases from J, the junction kept 12 bases outside the gene matches. The length of the CDR3 is 15 residues. Germline V gene lookup returns CDR1 WSHSY and CDR2 SAAADI. The CDR3 DNA reads TGCGCCACCCGTCCGGGACTAGGAATAACAGATACGCAGTATTTT. Translating gives CATRPGLGITDTQYF.

A single count supports this clone. The rearrangement uses TRBV9 and TRBJ2-7, with D uncertain. Germline V gene sequence: CDR1 SGDLS, CDR2 YYNGEE. The CDR3 is 14 residues long. The V and J ends lost 2 bases and 4 bases respectively, with 13 bases between them. CDR3 loop: CASSVSQVNYEQYF. The CDR3 DNA sequence: TGTGCCAGCAGCGTCAGCCAGGTAAATTACGAGCAGTACTTC.

J is TRBJ2-7 and V is TRBV11-3; D tentatively reads TRBD1 or TRBD2 (5 bases each). The germline CDR1 and CDR2 sequences are SGHNT and YENEEA. V was shortened by 4 bases and J by 6 bases, with 13 bases between the two germline ends. This CDR3 comprises 13 residues. CDR3 loop: CASSSGPQGEQYF. The CDR3 coding sequence is TGTGCCAGCAGCTCGGGACCGCAGGGCGAGCAGTACTTC.

CDR3 nucleotides: TGTGCCAGCAGTTTTTTTGGAGTCCAGGGGAACACTGAAGCTTTCTTT. It is translated as CASSFFGVQGNTEAFF. The chain combines TRBV27 with TRBJ1-1, with D possibly being TRBD1 (5 bases). CDR3 length: 16 residues. Deletions cut 3 bases from V and 1 base from J, with 15 bases between. In germline, CDR1 is MNHEY, CDR2 SMNVEV (reference sequence).

This sequence joins TRBV19 and TRBJ2-1; the match to TRBD1 covers 9 bases. J lost 7 bases, V lost 3 bases, and 13 bases had no gene match. Looked up from germline, CDR1 is LNHDA and CDR2 is SQIVND (reference sequence). This CDR3 comprises 17 residues. CDR3 sequence: CASSIGQGRPSLNEQFF. CDR3 nucleotides: TGTGCCAGTAGTATCGGACAGGGGAGGCCCTCGTTGAATGAGCAGTTCTTC.

Here the CDR3 DNA reads TGTGCCAGTAGTTCCCGGACTCCATCCTACGAGCAGTACTTC. The encoded protein is CASSSRTPSYEQYF. The chain has TRBV19 and TRBJ2-7; TRBD2 is a possible D gene (5 bases). Trimming removed 5 bases at V and 1 base at J, with 12 bases between. Germline-derived CDR1 and CDR2 are LNHDA and SQIVND (reference sequence). CDR3 size: 14 residues. Variable domain in full (rest from reference TRBV19 and TRBJ2-7): DGGITQSPKYLFRKEGQNVTLSCEQNLNHDAMYWYRQDPGQGLRLIYYSQIVNDFQKGDIAEGYSVSREKKESFPLTVTSAQKNPTAFYLCASSSRTPSYEQYFGPGTRLTVT.

V is TRBV27 and J is TRBJ1-1; D might be TRBD1 (5 bases). Trimming removed 5 bases from V and 1 base from J, with 14 bases in between. The germline gives CDR1 MNHEY, CDR2 SMNVEV (reference sequence). The CDR3 has 15 residues. The CDR3 loop is CASSDLGAGNTEAFF. As DNA, the CDR3 is TGTGCCAGCAGTGACTTAGGGGCGGGGAACACTGAAGCTTTCTTT.

The chain combines TRBV5-1 with TRBJ1-4, with 7 bases lining up with TRBD1. Trimming removed 3 bases from V and 0 bases from J; junction bases left unmatched: 2. Germline CDR1 is SGHRS and CDR2 is YFSETQ. The CDR3 extends over 15 amino acids. CDR3 nucleotide sequence: TGCGCCAGCAGCTCCACAGGGGCAACTAATGAAAAACTGTTTTTT. Its translation: CASSSTGATNEKLFF. The full variable domain, rest sourced from reference TRBV5-1 and TRBJ1-4, is KAGVTQTPRYLIKTRGQQVTLSCSPISGHRSVSWYQQTPGQGLQFLFEYFSETQRNKGNFPGRFSGRQFSNSRSEMNVSTLELGDSALYLCASSSTGATNEKLFFGSGTQLSVL.

CDR3 sequence (DNA): TGTGCCACCAGCAGAGATCGGTGGGCTACCGGGACAGAAATCAATCAGCCCCAGCATTTT. It translates to CATSRDRWATGTEINQPQHF. This chain connects TRBV15 to TRBJ1-5; 7 bases match TRBD1. V lost 0 bases and J lost 3; bases outside the gene matches: 17. The germline V gene encodes CDR1 LNHNV and CDR2 YYDKDF (reference sequence). The CDR3 loop spans 20 amino acids.

The chain carries TRBV11-2 and TRBJ2-1, with 7 bases fitting TRBD2. In germline, CDR1 is SGHAT, CDR2 FQNNGV. Trimming took 2 bases from V and 8 from J; bases not matched to a gene: 9. The CDR3 totals 15 residues. CDR3 nucleotides: TGTGCCAGCAGCTTACGGAGGGAGGGCCCCTATGAGCAGTTCTTC. It codes for CASSLRREGPYEQFF.

The genes are TRBV6-1 and TRBJ2-1, with 10 positions matching TRBD2. Unmatched junction bases numbered 2, after V lost 2 bases and J lost 7 bases. CDR3 length equals 14 residues. Germline V gene lookup returns CDR1 MNHNS and CDR2 SASEGT. CDR3 sequence (DNA): TGTGCCAGCAGTGAATTACTAGCGGGAAATGAGCAGTTCTTC. Protein product: CASSELLAGNEQFF.

V gene TRBV28 combines with J gene TRBJ2-1; 9 nucleotides align to TRBD2. Looked up from germline, CDR1 is MDHEN and CDR2 is SYDVKM. V lost 7 bases, J lost 5 bases, and 9 bases stayed unmatched. This CDR3 is built from 15 residues. CDR3 amino acids: CASIGTSPVNNEQFF. CDR3 sequence (DNA): TGTGCCAGCATAGGGACTAGCCCCGTTAACAATGAGCAGTTCTTC.

The genes are TRBV4-2 and TRBJ1-4; D gene ambiguous. V lost 6 bases to trimming and J lost 6 bases, with 17 bases between them. The CDR3 is 15 residues long. The germline gives CDR1 LGHNA, CDR2 YNFKEQ. The CDR3 loop is CASRRIGLADEKLFF. The CDR3 DNA reads TGTGCCAGCAGGCGAATAGGGCTGGCGGATGAAAAACTGTTTTTT.